The sequence of this T cell receptor (beta chain) was determined in a study of blood T cell repertoires in COVID-19. Some clones are missing from TCRdb's copy, which holds only in-frame ones; the method was immunoSEQ multiplex PCR. Among roughly 120,000 clones listed, 70% to 85% were seen once. The CDR3 is 15 amino acids. From germline, CDR1 is SQVTM and CDR2 ANQGSEA. V lost 5 bases, J lost 8 bases, and 22 bases lay in between. Sequenced input: peripheral blood. The chain employs TRBV29-1 and TRBJ2-4; TRBD2 might be the D (6 bases). This TCR was recovered from a human donor with acute or convalescent COVID-19. The donor label of this sample is uncertain. The CDR3 DNA reads TGCAGCGTTCGGGCGAGGGGAGGTGGAGGAGACATTCAGTACTTC. Residues: CSVRARGGGGDIQYF.